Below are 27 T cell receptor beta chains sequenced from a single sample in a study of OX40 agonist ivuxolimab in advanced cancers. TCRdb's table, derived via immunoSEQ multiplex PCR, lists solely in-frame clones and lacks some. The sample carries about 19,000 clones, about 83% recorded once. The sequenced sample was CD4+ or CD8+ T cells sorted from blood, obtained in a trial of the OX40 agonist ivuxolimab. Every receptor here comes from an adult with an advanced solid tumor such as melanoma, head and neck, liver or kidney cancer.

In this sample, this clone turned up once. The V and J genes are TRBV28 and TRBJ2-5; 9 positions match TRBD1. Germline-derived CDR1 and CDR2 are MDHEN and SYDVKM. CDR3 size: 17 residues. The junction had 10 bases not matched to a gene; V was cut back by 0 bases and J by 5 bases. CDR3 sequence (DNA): TGTGCCAGCAGTTTATGGACTCCGGGACAGGGAAGCGAGACCCAGTACTTC. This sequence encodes CASSLWTPGQGSETQYF.

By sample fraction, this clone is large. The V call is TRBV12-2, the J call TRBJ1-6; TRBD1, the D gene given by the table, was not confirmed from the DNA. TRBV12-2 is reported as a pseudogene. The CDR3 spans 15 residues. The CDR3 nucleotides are TGTGCAAGTCGCTTAGTTATCGACAGATATTCACCCCTCCACTTT. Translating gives CASRLVIDRYSPLHF.

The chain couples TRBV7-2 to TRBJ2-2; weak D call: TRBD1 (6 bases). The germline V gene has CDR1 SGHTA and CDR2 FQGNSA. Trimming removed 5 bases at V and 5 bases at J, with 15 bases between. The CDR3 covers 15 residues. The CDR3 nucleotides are TGTGCCAGCAGCCCGGTCGACAGGAATACCGGGGAGCTGTTTTTT. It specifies CASSPVDRNTGELFF.

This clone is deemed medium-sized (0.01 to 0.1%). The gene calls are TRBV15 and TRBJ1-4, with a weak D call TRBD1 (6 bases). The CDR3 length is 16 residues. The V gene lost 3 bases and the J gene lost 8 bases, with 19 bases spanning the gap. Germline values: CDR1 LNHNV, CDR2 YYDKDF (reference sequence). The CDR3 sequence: CATSSDEGGPDEKLFF. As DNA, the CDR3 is TGTGCCACCAGCAGTGATGAAGGGGGGCCCGACGAAAAACTGTTTTTT.

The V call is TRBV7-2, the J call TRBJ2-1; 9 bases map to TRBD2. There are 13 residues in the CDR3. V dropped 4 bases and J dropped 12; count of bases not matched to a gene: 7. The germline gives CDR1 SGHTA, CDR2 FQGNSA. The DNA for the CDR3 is TGTGCCAGCAGCTCCCTAGCGGGGTATGGGCAGTTCTTC. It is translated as CASSSLAGYGQFF. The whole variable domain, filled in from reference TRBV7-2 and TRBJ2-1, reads GAGVSQSPSNKVTEKGKDVELRCDPISGHTALYWYRQSLGQGLEFLIYFQGNSAPDKSGLPSDRFSAERTGGSVSTLTIQRTQQEDSAVYLCASSSLAGYGQFFGPGTRLTVL.

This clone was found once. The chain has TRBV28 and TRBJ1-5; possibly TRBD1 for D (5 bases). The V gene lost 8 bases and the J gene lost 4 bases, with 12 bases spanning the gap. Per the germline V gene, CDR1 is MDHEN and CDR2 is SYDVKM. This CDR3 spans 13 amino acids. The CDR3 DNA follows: TGTGCCAGCGAGCCGGGGGGAAATCAGCCCCAGCATTTT. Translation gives CASEPGGNQPQHF.

The CDR3 sequence is CASSIPAVWMNTEAFF. The DNA for the CDR3 is TGTGCCAGTAGTATACCGGCGGTCTGGATGAACACTGAAGCTTTCTTT. The chain carries TRBV19 and TRBJ1-1; no definite D call. V gave up 2 bases and J gave up 0 bases, with 13 bases separating them. Germline lookup yields CDR1 LNHDA and CDR2 SQIVND (reference sequence). The CDR3 extends over 16 amino acids.

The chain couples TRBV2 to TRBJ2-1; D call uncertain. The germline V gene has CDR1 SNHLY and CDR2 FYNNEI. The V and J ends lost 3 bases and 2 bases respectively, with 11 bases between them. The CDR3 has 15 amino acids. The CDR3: CASSDDVPPYNEQFF. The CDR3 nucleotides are TGTGCCAGCAGTGACGATGTTCCCCCCTACAATGAGCAGTTCTTC.

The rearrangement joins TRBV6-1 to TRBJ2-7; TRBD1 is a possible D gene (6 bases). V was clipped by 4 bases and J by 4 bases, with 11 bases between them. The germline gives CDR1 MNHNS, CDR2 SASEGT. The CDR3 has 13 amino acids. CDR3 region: CASSANRDYEQYF. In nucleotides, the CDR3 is TGTGCCAGCAGTGCAAACAGGGATTACGAGCAGTACTTC.

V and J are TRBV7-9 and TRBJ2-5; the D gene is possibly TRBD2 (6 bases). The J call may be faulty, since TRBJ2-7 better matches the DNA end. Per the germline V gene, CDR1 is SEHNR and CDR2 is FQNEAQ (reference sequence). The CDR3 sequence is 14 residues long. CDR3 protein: CASSLVGGTYEQYF. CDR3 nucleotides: TGTGCCAGCAGCTTAGTCGGAGGGACCTACGAGCAGTACTTC.

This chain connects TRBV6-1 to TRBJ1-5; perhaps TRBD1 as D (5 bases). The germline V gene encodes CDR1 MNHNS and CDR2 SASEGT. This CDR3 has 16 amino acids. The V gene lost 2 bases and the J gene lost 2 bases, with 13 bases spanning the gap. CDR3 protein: CASSEFTGTGNQPQHF. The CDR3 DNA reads TGTGCCAGCAGTGAATTTACCGGGACGGGCAATCAGCCCCAGCATTTT.

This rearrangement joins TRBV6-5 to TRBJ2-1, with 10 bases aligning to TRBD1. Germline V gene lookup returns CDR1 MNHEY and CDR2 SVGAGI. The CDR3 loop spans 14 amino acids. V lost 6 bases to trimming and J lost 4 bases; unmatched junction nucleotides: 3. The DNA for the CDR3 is TGTGCCAGCAGCCGGACAGGGGGATACAATGAGCAGTTCTTC. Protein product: CASSRTGGYNEQFF.

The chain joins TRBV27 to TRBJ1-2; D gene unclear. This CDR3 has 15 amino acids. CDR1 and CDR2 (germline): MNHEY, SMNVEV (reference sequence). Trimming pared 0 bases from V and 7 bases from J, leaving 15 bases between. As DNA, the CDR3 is TGTGCCAGCAGTTTATCTCGTGGCAGTGGAGGTGGCTACACCTTC. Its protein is CASSLSRGSGGGYTF.

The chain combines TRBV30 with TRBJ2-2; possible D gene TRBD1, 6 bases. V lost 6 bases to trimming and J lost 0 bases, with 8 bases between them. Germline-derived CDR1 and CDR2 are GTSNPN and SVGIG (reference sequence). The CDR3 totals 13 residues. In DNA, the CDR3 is TGTGCCTGCAGGGGTCCGAACACCGGGGAGCTGTTTTTT. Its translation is CACRGPNTGELFF.

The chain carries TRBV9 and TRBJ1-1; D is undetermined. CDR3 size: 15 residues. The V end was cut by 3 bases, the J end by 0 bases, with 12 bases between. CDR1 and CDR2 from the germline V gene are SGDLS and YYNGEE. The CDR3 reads CASSEFSGMNTEAFF. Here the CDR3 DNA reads TGTGCCAGCAGCGAGTTCAGTGGGATGAACACTGAAGCTTTCTTT. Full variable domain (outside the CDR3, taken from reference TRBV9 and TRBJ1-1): DSGVTQTPKHLITATGQRVTLRCSPRSGDLSVYWYQQSLDQGLQFLIQYYNGEERAKGNILERFSAQQFPDLHSELNLSSLELGDSALYFCASSEFSGMNTEAFFGQGTRLTVV.

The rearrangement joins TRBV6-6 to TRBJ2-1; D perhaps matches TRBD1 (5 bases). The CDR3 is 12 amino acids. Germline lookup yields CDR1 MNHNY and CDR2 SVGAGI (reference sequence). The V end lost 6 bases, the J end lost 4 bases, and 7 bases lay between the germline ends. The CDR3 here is CASRKGYNEQFF. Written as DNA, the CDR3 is TGTGCCAGCAGGAAGGGGTACAATGAGCAGTTCTTC.

The chain's CDR3 is CASSLRFGSRHEQFF. The CDR3 region has the DNA TGTGCCAGCAGCTTGAGGTTTGGCTCGAGGCATGAGCAGTTCTTC. This chain uses TRBV5-6 with TRBJ2-1; D gene unclear. CDR3 length: 15 residues. Germline V CDR1 and CDR2: SGHDT, YYEEEE. Trimming shortened V by 1 base and J by 8 bases, and 16 bases separated the two germline ends.

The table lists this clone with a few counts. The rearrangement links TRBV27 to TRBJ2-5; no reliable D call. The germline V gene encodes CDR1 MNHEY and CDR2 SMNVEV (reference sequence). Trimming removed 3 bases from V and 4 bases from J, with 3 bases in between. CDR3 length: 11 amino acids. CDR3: CASSLGETQYF. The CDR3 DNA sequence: TGTGCCAGCAGTTTGGGAGAGACCCAGTACTTC.

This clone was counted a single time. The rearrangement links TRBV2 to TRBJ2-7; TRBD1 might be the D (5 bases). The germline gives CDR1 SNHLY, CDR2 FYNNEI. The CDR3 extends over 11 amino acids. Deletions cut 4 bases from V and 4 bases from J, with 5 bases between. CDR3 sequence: CASSAGYEQYF. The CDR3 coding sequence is TGTGCCAGCAGTGCAGGGTACGAGCAGTACTTC.

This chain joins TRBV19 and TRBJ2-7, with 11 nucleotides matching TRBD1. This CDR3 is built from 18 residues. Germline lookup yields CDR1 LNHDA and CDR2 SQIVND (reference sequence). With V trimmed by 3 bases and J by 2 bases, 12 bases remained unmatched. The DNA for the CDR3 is TGTGCCAGTAGTATGGCCCACCCCCTGGGACAGGGGGCCTACGAGCAGTACTTC. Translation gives CASSMAHPLGQGAYEQYF.

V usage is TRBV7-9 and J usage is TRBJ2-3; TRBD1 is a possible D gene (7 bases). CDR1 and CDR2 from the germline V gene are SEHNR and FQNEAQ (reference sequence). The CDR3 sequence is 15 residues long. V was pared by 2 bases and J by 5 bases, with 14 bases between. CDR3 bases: TGTGCCAGCAGCTTATCCAGGGGGGCGAAAGATACGCAGTATTTT. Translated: CASSLSRGAKDTQYF.

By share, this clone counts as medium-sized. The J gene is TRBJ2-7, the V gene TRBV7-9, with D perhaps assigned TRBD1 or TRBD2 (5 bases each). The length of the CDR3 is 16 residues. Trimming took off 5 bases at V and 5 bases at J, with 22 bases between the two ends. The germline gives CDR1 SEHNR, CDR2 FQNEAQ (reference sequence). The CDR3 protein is CASSPTSGLSGHEQYF. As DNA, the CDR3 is TGTGCCAGCAGCCCGACGTCGGGGCTTTCTGGACACGAGCAGTACTTC.

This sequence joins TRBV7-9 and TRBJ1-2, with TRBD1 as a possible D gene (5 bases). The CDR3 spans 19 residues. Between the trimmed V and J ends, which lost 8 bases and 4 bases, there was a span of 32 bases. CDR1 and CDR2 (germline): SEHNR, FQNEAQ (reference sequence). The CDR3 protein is CASDPTESRDRDSPYGYTF. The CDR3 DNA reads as TGTGCCAGCGACCCGACCGAGAGCAGGGACCGAGATTCCCCCTATGGCTACACCTTC.

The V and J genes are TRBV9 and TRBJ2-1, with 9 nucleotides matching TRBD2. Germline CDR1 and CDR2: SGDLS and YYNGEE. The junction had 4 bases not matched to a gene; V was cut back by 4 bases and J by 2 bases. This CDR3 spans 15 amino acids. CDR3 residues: CASSLSGGAYNEQFF. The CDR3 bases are TGTGCCAGCAGCCTTAGCGGGGGAGCCTACAATGAGCAGTTCTTC.

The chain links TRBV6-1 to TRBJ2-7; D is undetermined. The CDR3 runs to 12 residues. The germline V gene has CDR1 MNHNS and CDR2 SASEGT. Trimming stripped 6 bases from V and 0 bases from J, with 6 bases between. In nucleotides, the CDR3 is TGTGCCAGCAGATTTACCTCCTACGAGCAGTACTTC. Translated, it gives CASRFTSYEQYF.

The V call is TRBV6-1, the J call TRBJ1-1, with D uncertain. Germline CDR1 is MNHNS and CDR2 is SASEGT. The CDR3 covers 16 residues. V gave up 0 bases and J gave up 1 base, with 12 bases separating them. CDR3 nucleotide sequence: TGTGCCAGCAGTGAAGCAGTTGGGCCTGGGAACACTGAAGCTTTCTTT. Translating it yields CASSEAVGPGNTEAFF.

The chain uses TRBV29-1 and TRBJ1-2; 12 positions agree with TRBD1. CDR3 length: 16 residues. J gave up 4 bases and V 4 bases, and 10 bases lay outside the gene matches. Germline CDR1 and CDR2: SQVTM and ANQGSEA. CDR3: CSVVGTGGSGIYGYTF. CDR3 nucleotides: TGCAGCGTTGTGGGGACAGGGGGCTCGGGGATCTATGGCTACACCTTC.